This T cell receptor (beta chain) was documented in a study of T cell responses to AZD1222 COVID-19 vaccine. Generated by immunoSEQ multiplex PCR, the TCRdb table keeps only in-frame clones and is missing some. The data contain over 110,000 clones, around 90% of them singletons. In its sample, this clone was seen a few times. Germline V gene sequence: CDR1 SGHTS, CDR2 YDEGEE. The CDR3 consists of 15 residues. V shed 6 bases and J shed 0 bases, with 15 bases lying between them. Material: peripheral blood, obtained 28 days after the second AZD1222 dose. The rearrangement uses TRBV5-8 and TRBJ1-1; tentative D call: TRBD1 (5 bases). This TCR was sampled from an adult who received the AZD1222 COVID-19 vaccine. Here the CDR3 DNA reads TGTGCCAGCATCCGGGGCCCTCTAATGAACACTGAAGCTTTCTTT. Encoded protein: CASIRGPLMNTEAFF.